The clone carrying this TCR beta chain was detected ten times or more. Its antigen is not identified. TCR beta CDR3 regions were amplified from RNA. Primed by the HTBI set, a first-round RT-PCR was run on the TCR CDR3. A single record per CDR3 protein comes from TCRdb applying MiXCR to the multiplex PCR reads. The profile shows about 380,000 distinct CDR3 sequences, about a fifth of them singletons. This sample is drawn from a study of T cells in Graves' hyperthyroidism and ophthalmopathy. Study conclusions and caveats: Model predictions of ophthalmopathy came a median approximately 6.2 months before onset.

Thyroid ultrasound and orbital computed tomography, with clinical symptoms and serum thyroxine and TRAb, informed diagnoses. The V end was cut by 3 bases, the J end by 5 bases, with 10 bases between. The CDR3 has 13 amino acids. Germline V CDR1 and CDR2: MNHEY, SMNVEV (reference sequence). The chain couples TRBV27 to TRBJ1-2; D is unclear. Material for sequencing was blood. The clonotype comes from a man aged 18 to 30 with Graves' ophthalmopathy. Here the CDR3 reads CASSFGTLYGYTF. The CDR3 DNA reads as TGTGCCAGCAGTTTCGGAACTCTGTATGGCTACACCTTC.